This record concerns one T cell receptor beta chain sequence. Its antigen is still unknown. Healthy people donating bone marrow made up the donors. The V gene lost 7 bases and the J gene lost 5 bases, with 16 bases spanning the gap. The CDR3 extends over 14 amino acids. Germline loops: CDR1 LNHDA, CDR2 SQIVND (reference sequence). The source of the sample is a study of cytomegalovirus exposure and HLA in healthy donors. Study-wide results and caveats: There was a cluster of highly shared sequence variants that was likely a sequencing artifact.

Amplification used 60 Vbeta primers and 13 Jbeta primers. Sequencing used immunoSEQ multiplex PCR; TCRdb keeps in-frame clones, though not all of them. This table has approximately 190,000 clones, roughly 80% appearing once. This chain links TRBV19 with TRBJ2-3; a possible D gene is TRBD1 (5 bases). Sequencing was done on a sample of PBMCs. This clonotype was obtained from a man in his fifties or sixties in good health and CMV-seronegative. In DNA, the CDR3 is TGTGCCAGTAAAAGACGCCCCCAGGGAGATACGCAGTATTTT. As protein: CASKRRPQGDTQYF.